This T cell receptor (beta chain) was profiled in a study of blood T cell repertoires in COVID-19. The wider study: The samples span acute and convalescent COVID-19 from the United States, Italy and Spain. Sample material is recorded as cDNA or gDNA derived from T cells, B-cell-depleted T cells, or PBMCs.

The length of the CDR3 is 16 residues. The V segment lost 4 bases and the J segment 2 bases; nucleotides outside the gene matches: 7. CDR1 is MNHNS and CDR2 is SASEGT in the germline V gene. Measured with immunoSEQ multiplex PCR; TCRdb has only the in-frame clones, and not every one. The sample yields fewer than 50,000 clones, about four fifths seen once. Sequencing input: peripheral blood. The source is a human donor in a cohort sampled during active COVID-19. The rearrangement links TRBV6-1 to TRBJ2-5; 10 positions match TRBD2. The CDR3 bases are TGTGCCAGCAGTGTATCTAGCGGGAGTGGACAAGAGACCCAGTACTTC. As protein: CASSVSSGSGQETQYF.